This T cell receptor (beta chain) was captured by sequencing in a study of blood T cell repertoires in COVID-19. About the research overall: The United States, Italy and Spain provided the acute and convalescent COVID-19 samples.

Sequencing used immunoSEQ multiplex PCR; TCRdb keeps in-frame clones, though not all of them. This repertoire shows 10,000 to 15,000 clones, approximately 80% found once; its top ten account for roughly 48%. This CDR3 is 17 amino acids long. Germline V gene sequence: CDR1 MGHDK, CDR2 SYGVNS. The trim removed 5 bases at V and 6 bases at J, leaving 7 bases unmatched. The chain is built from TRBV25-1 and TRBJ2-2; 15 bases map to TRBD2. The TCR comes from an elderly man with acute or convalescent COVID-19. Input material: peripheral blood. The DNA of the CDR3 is TGTGCCAGCAGTCGGACTAGCGGGGGGGTTGAGTCCGGGGAGCTGTTTTTT. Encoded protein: CASSRTSGGVESGELFF.